A selection of T cell receptor beta chains follows, all from one sample in a study of patients and donors after allogeneic stem cell transplantation. Via MiXCR, TCRdb re-called the RT-PCR reads, giving one row per CDR3 protein. In the table there are about a million distinct CDR3 sequences, about a sixth of which are singletons. What was sequenced was blood, either unsorted or a sorted T cell fraction (not recorded which). These receptors came from a human donor who was either an allogeneic HSCT recipient or a stem cell or donor lymphocyte infusion donor (not recorded which). It is not recorded whose cells these are; they may come from a transplant donor. CDR3s include the opening cysteine and the closing phenylalanine or tryptophan. Fields, in order: J gene, V gene, D gene, clone size, CDR3 DNA, CDR3 protein. D genes are given only for firm matches. Where a row states a size, it is once, few, many or the class of an expanded clone; other rows omit it.

j_call: TRBJ1-2; v_call: TRBV30; d_call: -; clone_size: few; cdr3_nt: TGTGCCTGGAGTGTACGGGAGGGACGCGGCTACACCTTC; cdr3_aa: CAWSVREGRGYTF
j_call: TRBJ1-5; v_call: TRBV24-1; d_call: -; clone_size: -; cdr3_nt: TGTGCCACCAGTGATTCGGGCCGTTATAGCAATCAGCCCCAGCATTTT; cdr3_aa: CATSDSGRYSNQPQHF
j_call: TRBJ2-3; v_call: TRBV5-1; d_call: -; clone_size: once; cdr3_nt: TGCGCCAGCGGAACTGGGGATACGCAGTATTTT; cdr3_aa: CASGTGDTQYF
j_call: TRBJ1-5; v_call: TRBV30; d_call: -; clone_size: -; cdr3_nt: TGTGCCTGGAGTGTAGGGGTGAGCAATCAGCCCCAGCATTTT; cdr3_aa: CAWSVGVSNQPQHF
j_call: TRBJ1-1; v_call: TRBV4-2; d_call: -; clone_size: few; cdr3_nt: TGTGCCAGCAGCTCGATTCAGGGCCTGAACACTGAAGCTTTCTTT; cdr3_aa: CASSSIQGLNTEAFF
j_call: TRBJ2-1; v_call: TRBV7-7; d_call: -; clone_size: -; cdr3_nt: TGTGCCAGCAGCTCGAGGCTGGTGAGCTCCTACAATGAGCAGTTCTTC; cdr3_aa: CASSSRLVSSYNEQFF
j_call: TRBJ2-3; v_call: TRBV12-3/TRBV12-4; d_call: TRBD2; clone_size: -; cdr3_nt: TGTGCCAGCAGTTTACCTCGGACTAGCGGGACCAACGCAGATACGCAGTATTTT; cdr3_aa: CASSLPRTSGTNADTQYF
j_call: TRBJ1-1; v_call: TRBV20-1; d_call: -; clone_size: -; cdr3_nt: TGCAGTGGCGTCGGGCAGGACACTGAAGCTTTCTTT; cdr3_aa: CSGVGQDTEAFF
j_call: TRBJ1-3; v_call: TRBV4-3; d_call: -; clone_size: few; cdr3_nt: TGCGCCAGCAGCCAAAAGACAGGAACCTACTCTGGAAACACCATATATTTT; cdr3_aa: CASSQKTGTYSGNTIYF
j_call: TRBJ1-5; v_call: TRBV6-6; d_call: -; clone_size: few; cdr3_nt: TGTGCCAGCAGTTACACCTCCGGGCAGCCCCAGCATTTT; cdr3_aa: CASSYTSGQPQHF
j_call: TRBJ1-1; v_call: TRBV7-8; d_call: -; clone_size: -; cdr3_nt: TGTGCCAGCAGCTCATCCGGGTCCGGGGGGACTGAAGCTTTCTTT; cdr3_aa: CASSSSGSGGTEAFF
j_call: TRBJ2-3; v_call: TRBV5-1; d_call: -; clone_size: few; cdr3_nt: TGCGCCAGCAGGGACACGGAGATTGATACGCAGTATTTT; cdr3_aa: CASRDTEIDTQYF
j_call: TRBJ2-1; v_call: TRBV6-2/TRBV6-3; d_call: TRBD2; clone_size: -; cdr3_nt: TGTGCCAGCAGTTACGTCGGGACTAGCGGGAGAAATGAGCAGTTCTTC; cdr3_aa: CASSYVGTSGRNEQFF
j_call: TRBJ2-7; v_call: TRBV12-3/TRBV12-4; d_call: TRBD1; clone_size: -; cdr3_nt: TGTGCCAGCAGTCCGGGGACAGGGTGGTACGAGCAGTACTTC; cdr3_aa: CASSPGTGWYEQYF
j_call: TRBJ2-7; v_call: TRBV18; d_call: TRBD1; clone_size: few; cdr3_nt: TGTGCCAGCTCACTGGACAGGGAGGAGCAGTACTTC; cdr3_aa: CASSLDREEQYF
j_call: TRBJ1-1; v_call: TRBV18; d_call: -; clone_size: -; cdr3_nt: TGTGCCAGCTCACCAGTACTCGGGGTCGGGGGCACTGAAGCTTTCTTT; cdr3_aa: CASSPVLGVGGTEAFF
j_call: TRBJ2-1; v_call: TRBV6-5; d_call: -; clone_size: -; cdr3_nt: TGTGCCAGCAGTTACTCGGTGAAGGGGCGTAATGAGCAGTTCTTC; cdr3_aa: CASSYSVKGRNEQFF
j_call: TRBJ1-5; v_call: TRBV6-1; d_call: TRBD1; clone_size: -; cdr3_nt: TGTGCCAGCAGCCCCACAGGGGATCATCAGCCCCAGCATTTT; cdr3_aa: CASSPTGDHQPQHF
j_call: TRBJ2-5; v_call: TRBV7-9; d_call: -; clone_size: once; cdr3_nt: TGTGCCAGCAGCCCAGTTGGGCCGGCCGGGACCCAGTACTTC; cdr3_aa: CASSPVGPAGTQYF
j_call: TRBJ1-1; v_call: TRBV19; d_call: -; clone_size: -; cdr3_nt: TGTGCCAGCCGCGGGCGGGGGGGAAACACTGAAGCTTTCTTT; cdr3_aa: CASRGRGGNTEAFF
j_call: TRBJ2-7; v_call: TRBV18; d_call: -; clone_size: -; cdr3_nt: TGTGCCAGCTCACCGGGCCCCTCAGAGCAGTACTTC; cdr3_aa: CASSPGPSEQYF
j_call: TRBJ2-1; v_call: TRBV7-2; d_call: -; clone_size: -; cdr3_nt: TGTGCCAGCAGCTTAGAGGCTAGCCGACTCCAGGCAGATGAGCAGTTCTTC; cdr3_aa: CASSLEASRLQADEQFF
j_call: TRBJ1-3; v_call: TRBV6-1; d_call: TRBD1; clone_size: few; cdr3_nt: TGTGCCAGCAGTACGCGGACAGGGGGCAAGGACACCATATATTTT; cdr3_aa: CASSTRTGGKDTIYF
j_call: TRBJ1-5; v_call: TRBV12-3/TRBV12-4; d_call: -; clone_size: many; cdr3_nt: TGTGCCAGCAGTTTAGCGCTCCATAATCAGCCCCAGCATTTT; cdr3_aa: CASSLALHNQPQHF
j_call: TRBJ1-3; v_call: TRBV3-1; d_call: -; clone_size: -; cdr3_nt: TGTGCCAGCAGCCAAGAAGGGGTAACTGGAAACACCATATATTTT; cdr3_aa: CASSQEGVTGNTIYF
j_call: TRBJ2-2; v_call: TRBV25-1; d_call: -; clone_size: -; cdr3_nt: TGTGCCAGCAGTGCCCGAGTATCGGGAGAGCTGTTTTTT; cdr3_aa: CASSARVSGELFF
j_call: TRBJ2-1; v_call: TRBV20-1; d_call: -; clone_size: -; cdr3_nt: TGCAGTGCCCCGGGGGCCTCCTACAATGAGCAGTTCTTC; cdr3_aa: CSAPGASYNEQFF
j_call: TRBJ2-7; v_call: TRBV20-1; d_call: -; clone_size: few; cdr3_nt: TGCAGTGCTAGTCTCCATGCCAAGGGCTACGAGCAGTACTTC; cdr3_aa: CSASLHAKGYEQYF
j_call: TRBJ2-3; v_call: TRBV4-1; d_call: -; clone_size: -; cdr3_nt: TGCGCCAGCAGCCAAGGAGGTAGGACCACAGATACGCAGTATTTT; cdr3_aa: CASSQGGRTTDTQYF
j_call: TRBJ1-2; v_call: TRBV4-1; d_call: TRBD1; clone_size: -; cdr3_nt: TGCGCCAGCAGCCAAGGGGACAGGGTGAATGGCTACACCTTC; cdr3_aa: CASSQGDRVNGYTF
j_call: TRBJ1-1; v_call: TRBV12-3/TRBV12-4; d_call: -; clone_size: few; cdr3_nt: TGTGCCAGCAGCCTAAGCAGAACGAACACTGAAGCTTTCTTT; cdr3_aa: CASSLSRTNTEAFF
j_call: TRBJ2-3; v_call: TRBV5-6; d_call: TRBD1; clone_size: -; cdr3_nt: TGTGCCAGCAGCACGGGACAGCTAGATACGCAGTATTTT; cdr3_aa: CASSTGQLDTQYF
j_call: TRBJ1-5; v_call: TRBV14; d_call: -; clone_size: -; cdr3_nt: TGTGCCAGCAGCCGGTCAGTCAATCAGCCCCAGCATTTT; cdr3_aa: CASSRSVNQPQHF
j_call: TRBJ1-1; v_call: TRBV30; d_call: -; clone_size: -; cdr3_nt: TGTGCCTGGAGGCCCGCAAATAAGGGGAACACTGAAGCTTTCTTT; cdr3_aa: CAWRPANKGNTEAFF
j_call: TRBJ2-1; v_call: TRBV4-3; d_call: -; clone_size: -; cdr3_nt: TGCGCCAGCAGCCAAGAACAGAGCTCCTACAATGAGCAGTTCTTC; cdr3_aa: CASSQEQSSYNEQFF
j_call: TRBJ2-5; v_call: TRBV7-9; d_call: -; clone_size: few; cdr3_nt: TGTGCCAGCAGCATACCACTAGGCCAAGAGACCCAGTACTTC; cdr3_aa: CASSIPLGQETQYF
j_call: TRBJ2-7; v_call: TRBV20-1; d_call: -; clone_size: few; cdr3_nt: TGCAGTGCTAGAGATCTCCGGGCAGTTAAAACCTACGAGCAGTACTTC; cdr3_aa: CSARDLRAVKTYEQYF
j_call: TRBJ2-1; v_call: TRBV5-1; d_call: -; clone_size: -; cdr3_nt: TGCGCCAGCAGCTTGTTACCGGGGGGCGCGGGATTAAGCAATGAGCAGTTCTTC; cdr3_aa: CASSLLPGGAGLSNEQFF
j_call: TRBJ1-1; v_call: TRBV6-5; d_call: -; clone_size: -; cdr3_nt: TGTGCCAGCAGTTACGATCCGCTAAATCGGATGACTGAAGCTTTCTTT; cdr3_aa: CASSYDPLNRMTEAFF
j_call: TRBJ2-2; v_call: TRBV30; d_call: TRBD2; clone_size: few; cdr3_nt: TGTGCCTGGAGACTAGCGGCGAACACCGGGGAGCTGTTTTTT; cdr3_aa: CAWRLAANTGELFF
j_call: TRBJ2-7; v_call: TRBV20-1; d_call: -; clone_size: few; cdr3_nt: TGCAGTGCTAGTGCTCCAAGGGTTCCAAGCTCCTACGAGCAGTACTTC; cdr3_aa: CSASAPRVPSSYEQYF
j_call: TRBJ2-1; v_call: TRBV4-2; d_call: TRBD1; clone_size: many; cdr3_nt: TGTGCCAGCAGCCAAGTGGCGGACAGGGTGGACAATGAGCAGTTCTTC; cdr3_aa: CASSQVADRVDNEQFF
j_call: TRBJ2-7; v_call: TRBV7-2; d_call: TRBD1; clone_size: few; cdr3_nt: TGTGCCAGCAGCTCGCCTCCGGGACAGGGGTTCCACGAGCAGTACTTC; cdr3_aa: CASSSPPGQGFHEQYF
j_call: TRBJ2-7; v_call: TRBV28; d_call: -; clone_size: once; cdr3_nt: TGTGCCAGCAGCGACGGACGGGACGAGCAGTACTTC; cdr3_aa: CASSDGRDEQYF
j_call: TRBJ2-5; v_call: TRBV19; d_call: -; clone_size: -; cdr3_nt: TGTGCCAGTAGTATAGATGGACCTGGCGAAGAGACCCAGTACTTC; cdr3_aa: CASSIDGPGEETQYF
j_call: TRBJ2-5; v_call: TRBV4-2; d_call: -; clone_size: many; cdr3_nt: TGTGCCAGCAGCCAAGACCAAGAGACCCAGTACTTC; cdr3_aa: CASSQDQETQYF
j_call: TRBJ1-4; v_call: TRBV6-1; d_call: -; clone_size: few; cdr3_nt: TGTGCCAGCAGCATATCCGTGGGGGGCGGTGAAAAACTGTTTTTT; cdr3_aa: CASSISVGGGEKLFF
j_call: TRBJ1-1; v_call: TRBV9; d_call: -; clone_size: few; cdr3_nt: TGTGCCAGCAGCGTAGAACCAATGAACACTGAAGCTTTCTTT; cdr3_aa: CASSVEPMNTEAFF
j_call: TRBJ2-1; v_call: TRBV29-1; d_call: -; clone_size: -; cdr3_nt: TGCAGCGTTGAATACAGGGATAAGGATGAGCAGTTCTTC; cdr3_aa: CSVEYRDKDEQFF
j_call: TRBJ2-1; v_call: TRBV12-3/TRBV12-4; d_call: TRBD2; clone_size: few; cdr3_nt: TGTGCCAGCAGCCCCCCCCTAGCGGAGTACAATGAGCAGTTCTTC; cdr3_aa: CASSPPLAEYNEQFF
j_call: TRBJ2-7; v_call: TRBV6-2/TRBV6-3; d_call: TRBD2; clone_size: few; cdr3_nt: TGTGCCAGCAGACAGCGGGGGAACTATCGGCAGTACTTC; cdr3_aa: CASRQRGNYRQYF